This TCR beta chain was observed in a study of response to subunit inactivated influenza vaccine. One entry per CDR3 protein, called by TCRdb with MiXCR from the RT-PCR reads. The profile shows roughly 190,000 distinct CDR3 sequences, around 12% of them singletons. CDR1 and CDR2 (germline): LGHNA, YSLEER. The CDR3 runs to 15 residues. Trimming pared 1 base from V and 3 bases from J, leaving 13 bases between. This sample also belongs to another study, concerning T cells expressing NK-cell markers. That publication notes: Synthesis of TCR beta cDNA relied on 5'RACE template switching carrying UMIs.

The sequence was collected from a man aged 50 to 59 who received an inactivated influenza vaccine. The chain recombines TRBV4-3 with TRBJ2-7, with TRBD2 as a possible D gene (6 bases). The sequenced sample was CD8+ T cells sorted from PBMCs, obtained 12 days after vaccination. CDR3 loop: CASSQGRETIYEQYF. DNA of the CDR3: TGCGCCAGCAGCCAAGGGAGGGAAACTATCTACGAGCAGTACTTC.